This is a list of T cell receptor beta chains from one sample in a study of T cell changes during pregnancy in multiple sclerosis. The repertoire was sequenced with immunoSEQ multiplex PCR; TCRdb's copy has only in-frame clones and lacks some. Here the sample spans approximately 99,000 clones, around nine tenths being singletons. The sample here was peripheral blood, taken in the second trimester of pregnancy. All receptors derive from a female donor in good health, enrolled as a control in a pregnancy study. Each CDR3 is given without its conserved first and last residue. The order of the fields is clone size, V gene, CDR3 length, J gene, CDR3 protein. For some rows the clone size is stated as once, few or many, or as a class when expanded; others skip it.

abundance: once; v_gene: TRBV7-8; len: 13; j_gene: TRBJ1-5; CDR3aa: ASSLLPNSNQPQH
abundance: -; v_gene: TRBV5-1; len: 13; j_gene: TRBJ2-3; CDR3aa: ASSSIQRGGDTQY
abundance: -; v_gene: TRBV5-6; len: 12; j_gene: TRBJ2-2; CDR3aa: ASSLVVNTGELF
abundance: -; v_gene: TRBV27; len: 15; j_gene: TRBJ2-7; CDR3aa: ASSLSGYRDRLYEQY
abundance: -; v_gene: TRBV7-6; len: 11; j_gene: TRBJ2-7; CDR3aa: ASSLASEDEQY
abundance: -; v_gene: TRBV14; len: 13; j_gene: TRBJ1-1; CDR3aa: ASSQYGGQGTEAF
abundance: -; v_gene: TRBV9; len: 13; j_gene: TRBJ1-1; CDR3aa: ASSVVGGAGYEAF
abundance: -; v_gene: TRBV6-5; len: 9; j_gene: TRBJ2-1; CDR3aa: ASSYGVEQF
abundance: -; v_gene: TRBV6-1; len: 11; j_gene: TRBJ1-2; CDR3aa: ANSDRAFYGYT
abundance: -; v_gene: TRBV30; len: 12; j_gene: TRBJ1-6; CDR3aa: AWNRGSDNSPLH
abundance: -; v_gene: TRBV7-2; len: 14; j_gene: TRBJ2-5; CDR3aa: ASSLRTSGGAETQY
abundance: -; v_gene: TRBV28; len: 16; j_gene: TRBJ2-3; CDR3aa: ASSPILAGATGTDTQY
abundance: -; v_gene: TRBV14; len: 12; j_gene: TRBJ1-1; CDR3aa: ASSQDFRNTEAF
abundance: -; v_gene: TRBV15; len: 13; j_gene: TRBJ2-1; CDR3aa: ATSRPGSSENEQF